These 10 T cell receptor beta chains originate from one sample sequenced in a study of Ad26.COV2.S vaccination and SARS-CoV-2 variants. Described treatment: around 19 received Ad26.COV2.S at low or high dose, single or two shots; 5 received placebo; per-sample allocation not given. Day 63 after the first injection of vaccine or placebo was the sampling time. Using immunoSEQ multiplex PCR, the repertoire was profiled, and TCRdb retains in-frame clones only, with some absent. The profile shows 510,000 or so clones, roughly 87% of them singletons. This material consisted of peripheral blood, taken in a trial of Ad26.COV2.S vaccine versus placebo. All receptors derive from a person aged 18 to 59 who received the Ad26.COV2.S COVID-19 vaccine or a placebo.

The CDR3 is CSVDRSQETQYF. CDR3 in DNA: TGCAGCGTTGATCGGTCCCAAGAGACCCAGTACTTC. The chain has TRBV29-1 and TRBJ2-5; no clear D gene. V was clipped by 3 bases and J by 1 base, with 6 bases between them. This CDR3 has 12 residues. Germline V gene data show CDR1 as SQVTM and CDR2 as ANQGSEA.

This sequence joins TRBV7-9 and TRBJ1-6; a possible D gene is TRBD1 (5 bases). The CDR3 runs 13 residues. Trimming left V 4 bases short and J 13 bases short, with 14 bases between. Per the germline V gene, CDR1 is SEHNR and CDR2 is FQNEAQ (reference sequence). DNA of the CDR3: TGTGCCAGCAGCTCGGGGTGGGAGGGGCCCCTCCACTTT. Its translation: CASSSGWEGPLHF.

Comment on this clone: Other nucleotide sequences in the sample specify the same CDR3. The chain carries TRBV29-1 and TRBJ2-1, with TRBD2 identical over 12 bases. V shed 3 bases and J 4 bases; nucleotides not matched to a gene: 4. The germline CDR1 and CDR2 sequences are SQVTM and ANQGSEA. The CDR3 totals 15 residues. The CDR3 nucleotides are TGCAGCGTTGAGCCTAGCGGGAGGGTATACAATGAGCAGTTCTTC. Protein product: CSVEPSGRVYNEQFF.

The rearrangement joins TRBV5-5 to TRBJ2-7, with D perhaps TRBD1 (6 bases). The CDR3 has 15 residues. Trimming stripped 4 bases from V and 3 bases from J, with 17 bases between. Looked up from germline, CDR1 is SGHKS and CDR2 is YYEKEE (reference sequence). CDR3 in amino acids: CASSSLRDISYEQYF. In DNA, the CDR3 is TGTGCCAGCAGCAGCCTACGGGACATTAGCTACGAGCAGTACTTC.

The CDR3 nucleotides are TGTGCCAGCTCACCAAAGGACAGGGGGCTTATTTACACCTTC. It is translated as CASSPKDRGLIYTF. The chain links TRBV18 to TRBJ1-2, with 11 bases that match TRBD1. From germline, CDR1 is KGHSH and CDR2 LQKENI. This CDR3 spans 14 amino acids. V shed 2 bases and J 11 bases; nucleotides not matched to a gene: 7.

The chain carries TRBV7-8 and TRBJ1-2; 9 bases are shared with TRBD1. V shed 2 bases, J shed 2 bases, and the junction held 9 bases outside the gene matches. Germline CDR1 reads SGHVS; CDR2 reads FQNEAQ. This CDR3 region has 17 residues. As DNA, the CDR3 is TGTGCCAGCAGCTTAATACAGGGGGCCCAAACAAACTATGGCTACACCTTC. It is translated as CASSLIQGAQTNYGYTF. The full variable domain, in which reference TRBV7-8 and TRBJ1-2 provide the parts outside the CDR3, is GAGVSQSPRYKVAKRGQDVALRCDPISGHVSLFWYQQALGQGPEFLTYFQNEAQLDKSGLPSDRFFAERPEGSVSTLKIQRTQQEDSAVYLCASSLIQGAQTNYGYTFGSGTRLTVV.

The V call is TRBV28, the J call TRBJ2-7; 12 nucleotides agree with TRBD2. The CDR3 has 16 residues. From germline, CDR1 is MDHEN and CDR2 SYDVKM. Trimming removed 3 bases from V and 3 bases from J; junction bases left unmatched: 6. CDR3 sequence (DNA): TGTGCCAGCAGTTTCAGAACTAGCGGGAGGAACTACGAGCAGTACTTC. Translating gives CASSFRTSGRNYEQYF. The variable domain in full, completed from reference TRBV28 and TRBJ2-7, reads DVKVTQSSRYLVKRTGEKVFLECVQDMDHENMFWYRQDPGLGLRLIYFSYDVKMKEKGDIPEGYSVSREKKERFSLILESASTNQTSMYLCASSFRTSGRNYEQYFGPGTRLTVT.

In DNA, the CDR3 is TGTGCCAGCAGCATAGCGGGAGGGCCGGGGACAGATACGCAGTATTTT. As protein: CASSIAGGPGTDTQYF. The chain links TRBV2 to TRBJ2-3; 11 nucleotides agree with TRBD2. CDR1 SNHLY and CDR2 FYNNEI come from the germline V gene. There are 16 residues in the CDR3. The trim removed 6 bases at V and 3 bases at J, leaving 8 bases unmatched.

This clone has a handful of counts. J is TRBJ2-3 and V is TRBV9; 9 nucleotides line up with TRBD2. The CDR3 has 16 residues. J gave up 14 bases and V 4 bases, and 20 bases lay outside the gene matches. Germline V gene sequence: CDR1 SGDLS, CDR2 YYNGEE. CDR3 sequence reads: CASSSHTRSGTSRLYF. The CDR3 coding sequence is TGTGCCAGCAGCTCTCACACCCGATCCGGGACTAGCCGTCTGTATTTT.

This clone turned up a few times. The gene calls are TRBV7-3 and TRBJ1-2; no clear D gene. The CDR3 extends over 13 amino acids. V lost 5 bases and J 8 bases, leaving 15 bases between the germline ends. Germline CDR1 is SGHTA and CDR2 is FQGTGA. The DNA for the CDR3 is TGTGCCAGCAGCCCCTCGTCGGGGAAAGGCTACACCTTC. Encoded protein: CASSPSSGKGYTF.